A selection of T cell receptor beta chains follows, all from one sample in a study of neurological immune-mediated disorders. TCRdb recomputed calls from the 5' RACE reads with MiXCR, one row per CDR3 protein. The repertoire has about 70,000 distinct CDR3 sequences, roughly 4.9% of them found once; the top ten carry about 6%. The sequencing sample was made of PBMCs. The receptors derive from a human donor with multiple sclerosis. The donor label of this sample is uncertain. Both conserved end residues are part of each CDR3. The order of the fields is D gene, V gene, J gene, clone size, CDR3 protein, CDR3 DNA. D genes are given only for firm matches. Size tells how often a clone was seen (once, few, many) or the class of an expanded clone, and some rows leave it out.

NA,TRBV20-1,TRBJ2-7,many,CSVTDPSSYEQYF,TGCAGTGTCACAGACCCGAGCTCCTACGAGCAGTACTTC
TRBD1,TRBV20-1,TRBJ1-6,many,CSGLGGFSYNSPLHF,TGCAGTGGTCTAGGGGGCTTCTCCTATAATTCACCCCTCCACTTT
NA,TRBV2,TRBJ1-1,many,CASSGSRGTEAFF,TGTGCCAGCAGTGGGAGTAGAGGCACTGAAGCTTTCTTT
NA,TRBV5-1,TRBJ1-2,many,CASSLKLGRGANYGYTF,TGCGCCAGCAGTCTGAAATTGGGCCGCGGAGCTAACTATGGCTACACCTTC
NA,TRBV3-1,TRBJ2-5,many,CASSHGGFAETQYF,TGTGCCAGCAGCCATGGCGGTTTCGCAGAGACCCAGTACTTC
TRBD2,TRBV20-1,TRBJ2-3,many,CSARALGAGYTDTQYF,TGCAGTGCTAGAGCCCTGGGAGCGGGGTACACAGATACGCAGTATTTT
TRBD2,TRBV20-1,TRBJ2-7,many,CSVSARRGVREQYF,TGCAGTGTTAGCGCCCGGCGGGGGGTAAGGGAGCAGTACTTC
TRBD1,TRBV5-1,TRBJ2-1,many,CASSFKQGGESGEQFF,TGCGCCAGCAGCTTTAAGCAAGGGGGCGAGAGCGGTGAGCAGTTCTTC
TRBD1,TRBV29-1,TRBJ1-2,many,CSVEGQRDYGYTF,TGCAGCGTTGAGGGACAGAGGGACTATGGCTACACCTTC
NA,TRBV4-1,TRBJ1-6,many,CASSQSSGPPLHF,TGCGCCAGCAGCCAATCCTCGGGGCCACCCCTCCACTTT
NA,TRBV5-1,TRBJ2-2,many,CASSLQGYGELFF,TGCGCCAGCAGCTTACAGGGTTACGGGGAGCTGTTTTTT
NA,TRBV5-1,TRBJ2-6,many,CASSPPGSGANVLTF,TGCGCCAGCAGCCCGCCCGGTTCTGGGGCCAACGTCCTGACTTTC
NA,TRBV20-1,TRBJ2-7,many,CSARDEGNEQYF,TGCAGTGCTAGGGACGAGGGAAACGAGCAGTACTTC
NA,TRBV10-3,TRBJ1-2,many,CAISESPYGYTF,TGTGCCATCAGTGAGTCTCCGTATGGCTACACCTTC
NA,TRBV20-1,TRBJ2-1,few,CSQLQGPFDSNEQFF,TGCAGTCAACTCCAAGGACCATTTGATTCCAATGAGCAGTTCTTC
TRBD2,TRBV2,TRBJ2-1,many,CASSGLAGGPEFF,TGTGCCAGCAGCGGACTAGCGGGGGGGCCGGAGTTCTTC
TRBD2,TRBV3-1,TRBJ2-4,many,CASSRGGKNIQYF,TGTGCCAGCAGCCGGGGGGGGAAAAACATTCAGTACTTC
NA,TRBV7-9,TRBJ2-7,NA,CASSLGGAASHEQYF,TGTGCCAGCAGCTTAGGGGGGGCGGCCAGCCACGAGCAGTACTTC
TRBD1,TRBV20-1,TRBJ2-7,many,CSAIPFNLDRDYEQYF,TGCAGTGCCATCCCCTTCAACCTGGACAGGGACTACGAGCAGTACTTC
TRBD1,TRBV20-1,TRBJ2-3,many,CSARGRGHLPDTQYF,TGCAGTGCTAGGGGTAGGGGGCACCTTCCCGATACGCAGTATTTT
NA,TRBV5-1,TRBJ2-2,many,CASADTPDTGELFF,TGCGCCAGCGCTGACACCCCGGACACCGGGGAGCTGTTTTTT
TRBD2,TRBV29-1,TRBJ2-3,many,CSVPRASGGDYTDTQYF,TGCAGCGTCCCCCGGGCCAGCGGGGGAGACTACACAGATACGCAGTATTTT
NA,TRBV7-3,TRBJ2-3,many,CASSLTPMDPQYF,TGTGCCAGCAGCTTAACCCCAATGGATCCGCAGTATTTT
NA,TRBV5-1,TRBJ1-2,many,CASRPTTGMGGYTF,TGCGCCAGCAGGCCTACTACAGGGATGGGTGGCTACACCTTC
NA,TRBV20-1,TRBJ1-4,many,CSAKFREGEKLFF,TGCAGTGCTAAATTCAGGGAAGGCGAAAAACTGTTTTTT
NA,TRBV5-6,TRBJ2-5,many,CASTGTEQETQYF,TGTGCCAGCACCGGGACGGAGCAAGAGACCCAGTACTTC
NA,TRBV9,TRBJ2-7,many,CASSPRSHNEQYF,TGTGCCAGCAGCCCCCGTTCCCACAACGAGCAGTACTTC
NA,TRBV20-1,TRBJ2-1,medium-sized,CSASGGSSYNEQFF,TGCAGTGCTAGCGGGGGAAGCTCCTACAATGAGCAGTTCTTC
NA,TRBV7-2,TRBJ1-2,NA,CASSLGGRNCGYTF,TGTGCCAGCAGCTTGGGTGGCCGTAACTGTGGCTACACCTTC
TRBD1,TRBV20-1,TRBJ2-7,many,CSVLRQGAYEQYF,TGCAGTGTACTGAGACAGGGGGCCTACGAGCAGTACTTC
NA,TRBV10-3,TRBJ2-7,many,CAISGTPGKGPYEQYF,TGTGCCATCAGTGGGACTCCGGGCAAAGGGCCCTACGAGCAGTACTTC
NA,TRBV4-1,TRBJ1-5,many,CASKGEAFGPQHF,TGCGCCAGCAAGGGGGAGGCTTTTGGACCCCAGCATTTT
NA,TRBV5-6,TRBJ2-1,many,CASSLIEASAPYNEQFF,TGTGCCAGCAGCTTGATCGAGGCGTCGGCCCCCTACAATGAGCAGTTCTTC
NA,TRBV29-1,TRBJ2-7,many,CSVGTPGRRGYEQYF,TGCAGCGTCGGCACCCCCGGCAGGAGGGGTTACGAGCAGTACTTC
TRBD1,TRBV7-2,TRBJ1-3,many,CASSLDRGTGNTIYF,TGTGCCAGCAGCTTAGACAGGGGTACTGGAAACACCATATATTTT
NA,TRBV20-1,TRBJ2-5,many,CSARDPGGFQETQYF,TGCAGTGCTAGAGATCCAGGGGGGTTTCAAGAGACCCAGTACTTC
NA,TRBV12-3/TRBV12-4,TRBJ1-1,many,CASSIRGSTEAFF,TGTGCCAGCAGTATCCGAGGTAGCACTGAAGCTTTCTTT
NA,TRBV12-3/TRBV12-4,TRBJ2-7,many,CASSFILSYEQYF,TGTGCCAGCAGTTTTATACTATCCTACGAGCAGTACTTC
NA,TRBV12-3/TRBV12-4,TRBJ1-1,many,CASSLAGADTEAFF,TGTGCCAGCAGTTTAGCAGGGGCGGACACTGAAGCTTTCTTT
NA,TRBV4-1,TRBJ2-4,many,CASSQGIRDRRAKNIQYF,TGCGCCAGCAGCCAAGGGATCCGTGACAGAAGAGCCAAAAACATTCAGTACTTC
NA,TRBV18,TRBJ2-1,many,CASSPQVSSYNEQFF,TGTGCCAGCTCACCACAGGTTAGCTCCTACAATGAGCAGTTCTTC
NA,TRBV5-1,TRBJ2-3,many,CASSQGNVNTDTQYF,TGCGCCAGCAGCCAGGGGAATGTAAACACAGATACGCAGTATTTT
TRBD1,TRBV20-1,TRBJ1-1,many,CSARSGTGGFTEAFF,TGCAGTGCTAGATCTGGGACAGGGGGCTTCACTGAAGCTTTCTTT
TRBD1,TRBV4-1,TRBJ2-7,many,CASSQEGLDRYSEQYF,TGCGCCAGCAGCCAAGAGGGATTGGACAGGTATTCCGAGCAGTACTTC
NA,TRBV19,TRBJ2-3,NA,CASIKTGKTDTQYF,TGTGCCAGTATAAAAACGGGGAAGACAGATACGCAGTATTTT
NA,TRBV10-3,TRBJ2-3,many,CAISENYSTDTQYF,TGTGCCATCAGTGAGAACTACAGCACAGATACGCAGTATTTT
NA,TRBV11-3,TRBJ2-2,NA,CASSLTGRTPGSCFF,NA
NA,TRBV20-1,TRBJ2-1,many,CSANEQFF,TGCAGTGCTAATGAGCAGTTCTTC
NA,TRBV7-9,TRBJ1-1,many,CASSLGWSAFF,TGTGCCAGCAGCTTGGGGTGGAGTGCTTTCTTT
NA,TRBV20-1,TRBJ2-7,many,CSAREWGHEQYF,TGCAGTGCTAGAGAATGGGGCCACGAGCAGTACTTC
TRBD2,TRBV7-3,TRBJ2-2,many,CASSLRLAGDLDTGELFF,TGTGCCAGCAGCTTAAGACTAGCGGGGGATTTAGACACCGGGGAGCTGTTTTTT
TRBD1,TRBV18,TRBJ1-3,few,CASSLAGTGSYSGNTIYF,TGTGCCAGCTCACTGGCCGGGACAGGATCGTACTCTGGAAACACCATATATTTT
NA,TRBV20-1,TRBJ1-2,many,CSARGQTGDGYTF,TGCAGTGCTAGAGGTCAGACAGGAGACGGCTACACCTTC
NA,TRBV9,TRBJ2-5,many,CASSVLGTRQETQYF,TGTGCCAGCAGCGTATTGGGGACGAGACAAGAGACCCAGTACTTC
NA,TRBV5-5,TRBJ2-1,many,CASSLFGSHRNEQFF,TGTGCCAGCAGCTTGTTTGGTAGCCACCGGAATGAGCAGTTCTTC